Listed below are T cell receptor beta chains from one sample, sequenced in a study of beta chain features in type 1 diabetes. The method was immunoSEQ multiplex PCR; TCRdb's version includes in-frame clones alone and lacks a portion of them. The table shows 200,000 to 250,000 clones, with about 15% occurring only once. Sample: naive CD4+ T cells from blood. These receptors all stem from a man younger than 40 with type 1 diabetes. CDR3s include the opening cysteine and the closing phenylalanine or tryptophan.

v_call,j_call,cdr3_length,cdr3_aa
TRBV10-3,TRBJ1-1,13,CAISEQVAAEAFF
TRBV10-3,TRBJ1-2,12,CAITGGDSGYTF
TRBV5-8,TRBJ2-5,14,CASSSRTTGETQYF
TRBV5-1,TRBJ2-5,15,CASSTGQPGEETQYF
TRBV5-1,TRBJ2-7,15,CASSSRASGIYEQYF
TRBV7-9,TRBJ2-1,15,CASSSARGGYNEQFF
TRBV7-2,TRBJ2-1,19,CASSLRGEGLAGGRGEQFF
TRBV5-1,TRBJ1-1,14,CASSSTGDHTEAFF
TRBV19,TRBJ1-5,16,CASSPRTGTGNQPQHF
TRBV5-1,TRBJ2-7,14,CASSTGQGNYEQYF
TRBV2,TRBJ1-2,11,CASRDRGELAF
TRBV23-1,TRBJ2-4,17,CASSQLARESGKNIQYF
TRBV6-6,TRBJ1-5,13,CASTRTDYQPQHF
TRBV29-1,TRBJ1-1,14,CSVGRTTLNTEAFF
TRBV9,TRBJ1-2,14,CASSALDRIYGYTF
TRBV5-1,TRBJ1-2,13,CASSLRQGDGYTF
TRBV19,TRBJ1-6,15,CASSLGQGLHSPLHF
TRBV29-1,TRBJ2-3,14,CSVEPSANTDTQYF
TRBV21-1,TRBJ2-2,12,CASNSRSGELFF
TRBV29-1,TRBJ2-7,14,CSVDRGYPTYEQYF
TRBV19,TRBJ2-7,13,CASSPGLPGEQYF
TRBV5-1,TRBJ2-7,14,CASSSGTSGYEQYF
TRBV29-1,TRBJ2-3,13,CSVVGQSTDTQYF
TRBV9,TRBJ2-5,15,CASNRDRPTSMGQYF
TRBV6-5,TRBJ2-5,11,CASSIEETQYF
TRBV9,TRBJ2-1,15,CASSVGLAGGHEQFF
TRBV25-1,TRBJ2-3,14,CASSVAGVEDTQYF
TRBV6-6,TRBJ1-2,14,CASIPSRANYGYTF
TRBV4-1,TRBJ1-2,14,CASNRDRLGESYTF
TRBV5-1,TRBJ2-1,16,CASSGEAVVAYNEQFF
TRBV4-1,TRBJ2-4,12,CASSQRGSIQYF
TRBV5-4,TRBJ2-7,14,CASSLVQAGVEQYF
TRBV2,TRBJ2-1,14,CASRGTSGYNEQFF
TRBV11-3,TRBJ2-2,15,CASSLGGANTGELFF
TRBV27,TRBJ2-3,14,CASSLSTGTDTQYF
TRBV9,TRBJ2-2,14,CAGGSGENTGELFF
TRBV15,TRBJ1-2,16,CATSRDRGLLAYGYTF
TRBV5-6,TRBJ2-6,15,CASSLTDSGANVLTF
TRBV29-1,TRBJ2-5,12,CSVVWTEETQYF
TRBV14,TRBJ1-6,13,CASSQVRNSPLHF
TRBV7-2,TRBJ2-3,16,CASSSRTARIADTQYF
TRBV7-6,TRBJ2-7,15,CASSPGTGGPDKQYF
TRBV29-1,TRBJ1-2,11,CSVLEYYGYTF
TRBV5-6,TRBJ2-5,17,CASSRAGTSGRQETQYF
TRBV30,TRBJ2-7,12,CAWTGGSYEQYF
TRBV29-1,TRBJ2-3,13,CSGSGSDGDTQYF
TRBV5-1,TRBJ2-7,14,CASSRGTVSYEQYF
TRBV5-1,TRBJ2-1,16,CASSSQAAQTYNEQFF
TRBV5-4,TRBJ2-3,18,CASSPQAGGLFSTDTQYF
TRBV7-7,TRBJ2-1,15,CASSQQGSSYNEQFF
TRBV7-9,TRBJ2-2,15,CASSPRGQNTGELFF
TRBV5-1,TRBJ2-5,15,CASSPDLGQAGAQYF
TRBV5-8,TRBJ1-1,13,CASSWAEATEAFF
TRBV12-2,TRBJ2-4,17,CASRPSGTSGRPNIQYF
TRBV9,TRBJ1-1,17,CASSVGGDRLGDTEAFF